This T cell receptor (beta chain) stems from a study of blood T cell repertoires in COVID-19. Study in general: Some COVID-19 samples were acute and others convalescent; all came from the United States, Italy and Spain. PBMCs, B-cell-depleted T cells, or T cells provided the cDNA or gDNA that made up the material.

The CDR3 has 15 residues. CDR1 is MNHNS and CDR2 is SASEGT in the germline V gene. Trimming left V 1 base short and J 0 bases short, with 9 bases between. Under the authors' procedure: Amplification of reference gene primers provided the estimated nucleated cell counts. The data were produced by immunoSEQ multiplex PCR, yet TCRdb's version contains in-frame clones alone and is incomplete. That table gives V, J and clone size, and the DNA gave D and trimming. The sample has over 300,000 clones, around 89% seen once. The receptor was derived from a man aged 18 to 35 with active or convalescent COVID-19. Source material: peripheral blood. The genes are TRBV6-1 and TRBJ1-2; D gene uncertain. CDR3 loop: CASSEVFSANYGYTF. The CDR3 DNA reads TGTGCCAGCAGTGAAGTGTTTAGCGCTAACTATGGCTACACCTTC.